This TCR beta chain was profiled in a study of human T cells and chemical hapten exposure. Sample time point: healthy volunteer bleed at 6 weeks. Blood, whole and unfractionated, served as the source for total RNA extraction. This CDR3 has 14 residues. Trimming took 2 bases from V and 4 from J, leaving 11 bases between them. Germline CDR1 and CDR2: SNHLY and FYNNEI. Unique molecular identifiers were linked by the library to individual cDNA molecules. As processed by the authors: Sample TCR counts, which ranged from about 20,000 to 690,600, had a median of around 96,000. TCRdb recomputed calls from the RACE reads with MiXCR, one row per CDR3 protein. The authors' filters were not applied to this entry. The sample records about 77,000 distinct CDR3 sequences, approximately 8.6% being singletons. This clonotype was seen many times.

Specimen: whole blood. V gene TRBV2 combines with J gene TRBJ1-1; TRBD1 is a possible D gene (5 bases). This receptor was taken from a female donor in good health. Some clones in this sample may be carry-over from other donors' samples. CDR3 in amino acids: CASSEWQGGTEAFF. The CDR3 region has the DNA TGTGCCAGCAGTGAATGGCAGGGAGGCACTGAAGCTTTCTTT.